The rows below give T cell receptor beta chains drawn from one sample of a study of identical twins. TCRdb ran MiXCR on the 5' RACE reads and lists one entry per CDR3 protein. The profile shows about 340,000 distinct CDR3 sequences, about 10% of them singletons. The sample was naive T cells sorted from blood. The receptors stem from a woman between 50 and 59 years old in good health. Each CDR3 is given with its conserved first and last residue. The order of the fields is D gene, J gene, V gene, clone size, CDR3 DNA, CDR3 protein. A D gene is named only where the DNA matches it firmly. For some rows the clone size is stated as once, few or many, or as a class when expanded; others skip it.

D gene: TRBD2; J gene: TRBJ2-5; V gene: TRBV5-1; clone size: few; CDR3 DNA: TGCGCCAGCAGTCGGACTAGCGGGACCCTCCCTGCGGAGACCCAGTACTTC; CDR3 protein: CASSRTSGTLPAETQYF
D gene: NA; J gene: TRBJ2-3; V gene: TRBV5-1; clone size: many; CDR3 DNA: TGCGCCAGCACCCCTTCGGGTGGAAGGGACACAGATACGCAGTATTTT; CDR3 protein: CASTPSGGRDTDTQYF
D gene: TRBD2; J gene: TRBJ2-4; V gene: TRBV7-2; clone size: NA; CDR3 DNA: TGTGCCAGCAGCTTAGCGCTGGTGACTAGCGGGGAGTTGTGCTTC; CDR3 protein: CASSLALVTSGELCF
D gene: NA; J gene: TRBJ2-7; V gene: TRBV5-1; clone size: NA; CDR3 DNA: TGCGCCAGCAGCTCTTCTAGACCACCAGGGGACGAGCAGTACTTC; CDR3 protein: CASSSSRPPGDEQYF
D gene: NA; J gene: TRBJ2-6; V gene: TRBV24-1; clone size: NA; CDR3 DNA: TGTGCCACCAGTGATTTGAACAGGGTCCTGACTTTC; CDR3 protein: CATSDLNRVLTF
D gene: NA; J gene: TRBJ1-5; V gene: TRBV4-1; clone size: many; CDR3 DNA: TGCGCCAGCAGCCAAGATCAGGGGAGTCAGCCCCAGCATTTT; CDR3 protein: CASSQDQGSQPQHF
D gene: TRBD2; J gene: TRBJ2-4; V gene: TRBV5-1; clone size: many; CDR3 DNA: TGCGCCAGCAGCCGATTACTAGCGGGAGGTGGTGACATTCAGTACTTC; CDR3 protein: CASSRLLAGGGDIQYF
D gene: TRBD2; J gene: TRBJ2-5; V gene: TRBV5-1; clone size: few; CDR3 DNA: TGCGCCAGCAGCTTCGAAGCGGGAGGGAAGCAAGAGACCCAGTACTTC; CDR3 protein: CASSFEAGGKQETQYF
D gene: NA; J gene: TRBJ2-1; V gene: TRBV28; clone size: NA; CDR3 DNA: TGTGCCAGCAGGACCCGGTCGGTAGCGGTAAATGAGCAGTTCTTC; CDR3 protein: CASRTRSVAVNEQFF
D gene: NA; J gene: TRBJ2-7; V gene: TRBV5-1; clone size: NA; CDR3 DNA: TGCGCCAGCAGCAAAAATGACGAGCAGTACTTC; CDR3 protein: CASSKNDEQYF
D gene: NA; J gene: TRBJ1-1; V gene: TRBV6-5; clone size: NA; CDR3 DNA: TGTGCCAGCGGCGTGTTCCGTGGGGCGGGTGAAGCTTTCTTT; CDR3 protein: CASGVFRGAGEAFF
D gene: TRBD2; J gene: TRBJ2-1; V gene: TRBV29-1; clone size: many; CDR3 DNA: TGCAGCGCACAAGCGGGGGGCTCCTACAATGAGCAGTTCTTC; CDR3 protein: CSAQAGGSYNEQFF
D gene: TRBD2; J gene: TRBJ2-7; V gene: TRBV20-1; clone size: many; CDR3 DNA: TGCAGTGCGGGGCGACTAGCGGGAGCCTACGAGCAGTACTTC; CDR3 protein: CSAGRLAGAYEQYF
D gene: NA; J gene: TRBJ2-5; V gene: TRBV6-5; clone size: NA; CDR3 DNA: TGTGCCAGCAGTCAGGGTCCCGAGACCCAGTACTTC; CDR3 protein: CASSQGPETQYF
D gene: TRBD1; J gene: TRBJ2-6; V gene: TRBV4-2; clone size: few; CDR3 DNA: TGTGCCAGCAGCCTCTCGGACAGGGGGGCCAACGTCCTGACTTTC; CDR3 protein: CASSLSDRGANVLTF
D gene: NA; J gene: TRBJ2-2; V gene: TRBV25-1; clone size: few; CDR3 DNA: TGTGCCAGCAGTGGCCCCACGGGCACCGGGGAGCTGTTTTTT; CDR3 protein: CASSGPTGTGELFF
D gene: TRBD1; J gene: TRBJ2-3; V gene: TRBV25-1; clone size: NA; CDR3 DNA: TGTGCCAGCATCGGGGGACAGGGGGTAGATACGCAGTATTTT; CDR3 protein: CASIGGQGVDTQYF
D gene: NA; J gene: TRBJ1-5; V gene: TRBV3-1; clone size: NA; CDR3 DNA: TGTGCCAGCAGCCAAGACAGTAACAATCAGCCCCAGCATTTT; CDR3 protein: CASSQDSNNQPQHF
D gene: NA; J gene: TRBJ1-1; V gene: TRBV3-1; clone size: few; CDR3 DNA: TGTGCCAGCAGCCCCTGGGGCGTGGAGAACACTGAAGCTTTCTTT; CDR3 protein: CASSPWGVENTEAFF
D gene: NA; J gene: TRBJ2-6; V gene: TRBV6-5; clone size: few; CDR3 DNA: TGTGCCAGCAGTAGAGGCACCTCTGGGGCCAACGTCCTGACTTTC; CDR3 protein: CASSRGTSGANVLTF
D gene: TRBD2; J gene: TRBJ2-5; V gene: TRBV5-1; clone size: few; CDR3 DNA: TGCGCCAGCAGGGGACTAGCGCCAGAGACCCAGTACTTC; CDR3 protein: CASRGLAPETQYF
D gene: NA; J gene: TRBJ1-2; V gene: TRBV25-1; clone size: NA; CDR3 DNA: TGTGCCAGCAGTGACGGCGGGGGCTACACCTTC; CDR3 protein: CASSDGGGYTF
D gene: TRBD2; J gene: TRBJ2-3; V gene: TRBV10-2; clone size: few; CDR3 DNA: TGCGCCAGCAGTGACGGGACTAGCGGACCCACAGATACGCAGTATTTT; CDR3 protein: CASSDGTSGPTDTQYF
D gene: NA; J gene: TRBJ1-1; V gene: TRBV15; clone size: NA; CDR3 DNA: TGTGCCACCAGCAGAGATCGGGGGCTTGGCACTGAAGCTTTCTTT; CDR3 protein: CATSRDRGLGTEAFF
D gene: NA; J gene: TRBJ2-1; V gene: TRBV7-9; clone size: few; CDR3 DNA: TGTGCCAGCAGCTCGGGGCAACTATATGAGCAGTTCTTC; CDR3 protein: CASSSGQLYEQFF
D gene: TRBD1; J gene: TRBJ1-5; V gene: TRBV10-3; clone size: NA; CDR3 DNA: TGTGCCTCAACTTCGGACAGGGGAAGCAATCAGCCCCAGCATTTT; CDR3 protein: CASTSDRGSNQPQHF
D gene: TRBD2; J gene: TRBJ2-2; V gene: TRBV12-3/TRBV12-4; clone size: NA; CDR3 DNA: TGTGCCAGCAGTTTAGCGCTACTAGCGGCGAACACCGGGGAGCTGTTTTTT; CDR3 protein: CASSLALLAANTGELFF
D gene: NA; J gene: TRBJ2-2; V gene: TRBV7-7; clone size: few; CDR3 DNA: TGTGCCAGCAGCTTCGGGGGATTGAACACCGGGGAGCTGTTTTTT; CDR3 protein: CASSFGGLNTGELFF
D gene: TRBD2; J gene: TRBJ2-7; V gene: TRBV29-1; clone size: few; CDR3 DNA: TGCAGCGTCGCGACTAGCGGGAAATACGAGCAGTACTTC; CDR3 protein: CSVATSGKYEQYF
D gene: NA; J gene: TRBJ1-2; V gene: TRBV6-5; clone size: NA; CDR3 DNA: TGTGCCAGCAGTTACTCCCCGCAGGTGCCAGCTAACTATGGCTACACCTTC; CDR3 protein: CASSYSPQVPANYGYTF
D gene: TRBD2; J gene: TRBJ2-7; V gene: TRBV20-1; clone size: many; CDR3 DNA: TGCAGTGCTAGACCACGCTCGGGGACTAAGTACGAGCAGTACTTC; CDR3 protein: CSARPRSGTKYEQYF
D gene: NA; J gene: TRBJ2-3; V gene: TRBV11-1; clone size: few; CDR3 DNA: TGTGCCAGCAGCAACTCAGGACTGGCGCAGTATTTT; CDR3 protein: CASSNSGLAQYF
D gene: NA; J gene: TRBJ2-7; V gene: TRBV5-1; clone size: NA; CDR3 DNA: TGCGCCAGCAGCAGCGGACAGTCAAGCTCCTACGAGCAGTACTTC; CDR3 protein: CASSSGQSSSYEQYF
D gene: NA; J gene: TRBJ2-3; V gene: TRBV6-5; clone size: NA; CDR3 DNA: TGTGCCAGCAGTTACAAACTGACCGGGACCGATCAGAATACGCAGTATTTT; CDR3 protein: CASSYKLTGTDQNTQYF
D gene: NA; J gene: TRBJ2-5; V gene: TRBV7-9; clone size: many; CDR3 DNA: TGTGCCAGCAGCCTGGCAGGGTTTGAGAAGACCCAGTACTTC; CDR3 protein: CASSLAGFEKTQYF
D gene: NA; J gene: TRBJ2-1; V gene: TRBV7-2; clone size: NA; CDR3 DNA: TGTGCCAGCAGCCCTCTCGGCAGGGGGGGTGAGCAGTTCTTC; CDR3 protein: CASSPLGRGGEQFF
D gene: NA; J gene: TRBJ2-5; V gene: TRBV9; clone size: few; CDR3 DNA: TGTGCCAGCAGCGCTCACCTGAAAGAGACCCAGTACTTC; CDR3 protein: CASSAHLKETQYF
D gene: NA; J gene: TRBJ1-1; V gene: TRBV19; clone size: NA; CDR3 DNA: TGTGCCAGTAAGGGCGGGGGCGCTGAAGCTTTCTTT; CDR3 protein: CASKGGGAEAFF
D gene: NA; J gene: TRBJ2-7; V gene: TRBV3-1; clone size: NA; CDR3 DNA: TGTGCCAGCGGCGAGGTGGAGCAGTACTTC; CDR3 protein: CASGEVEQYF
D gene: NA; J gene: TRBJ2-2; V gene: TRBV3-1; clone size: many; CDR3 DNA: TGTGCCAGCAGCCAAGGTCCTGAGGCAGGGAGAACCGGGGAGCTGTTTTTT; CDR3 protein: CASSQGPEAGRTGELFF
D gene: NA; J gene: TRBJ2-1; V gene: TRBV4-2; clone size: NA; CDR3 DNA: TGTGCCAGCAGCCCGCTCCTAGGATCGCGGAATGAGCAGTTCTTC; CDR3 protein: CASSPLLGSRNEQFF
D gene: NA; J gene: TRBJ2-3; V gene: TRBV20-1; clone size: many; CDR3 DNA: TGCAGTGCCCGGACTACAACCGATACGCAGTATTTT; CDR3 protein: CSARTTTDTQYF
D gene: NA; J gene: TRBJ2-5; V gene: TRBV5-1; clone size: NA; CDR3 DNA: TGCGCCAGCAGCCCAACGACAGGCGGAGAGACCCAGTACTTC; CDR3 protein: CASSPTTGGETQYF
D gene: NA; J gene: TRBJ2-1; V gene: TRBV5-4; clone size: NA; CDR3 DNA: TGTGCCAGCACCCAAGGTCCGGGTGAGCAGTTCTTC; CDR3 protein: CASTQGPGEQFF
D gene: TRBD1; J gene: TRBJ2-1; V gene: TRBV29-1; clone size: few; CDR3 DNA: TGCAGCGGGGGACAGGGGGCTTTCTACAATGAGCAGTTCTTC; CDR3 protein: CSGGQGAFYNEQFF
D gene: NA; J gene: TRBJ2-5; V gene: TRBV5-1; clone size: NA; CDR3 DNA: TGCGCCAGCAGCGCCATACCGGGAGCTAAAGAGACCCAGTACTTC; CDR3 protein: CASSAIPGAKETQYF
D gene: NA; J gene: TRBJ1-2; V gene: TRBV27; clone size: NA; CDR3 DNA: TGTGCCAGCAGTACACGGGGTCATGGCTACACCTTC; CDR3 protein: CASSTRGHGYTF
D gene: TRBD1; J gene: TRBJ2-1; V gene: TRBV6-2/TRBV6-3; clone size: NA; CDR3 DNA: TGTGCCAGCAGTACACAGGGGGCTGGCAATGAGCAGTTCTTC; CDR3 protein: CASSTQGAGNEQFF
D gene: TRBD1; J gene: TRBJ1-2; V gene: TRBV6-1; clone size: NA; CDR3 DNA: TGTGCCAGCAGCGGCGCCGGGACAGGGGGCTATGGCTACACCTTC; CDR3 protein: CASSGAGTGGYGYTF